This T cell receptor beta chain was retrieved from a study of blood T cell repertoires in COVID-19. The wider study: In each case, the material was cDNA or gDNA derived from T cells, B-cell-depleted T cells, or PBMCs.

Original processing methods: How many nucleated cells were present was estimated from reference gene primer amplification. Clones were sequenced by immunoSEQ multiplex PCR, and TCRdb holds only the in-frame ones, with some missing. V, J and clone size are taken as reported in that table, and D and trimming were inferred from the DNA itself. The top ten clones hold 20% to 25% of a sample with approximately 130,000 clones, around four fifths of them seen once. With 4 bases removed from V and 1 base from J, the gap between germline ends came to 8 bases. The CDR3 consists of 15 residues. Germline V gene sequence: CDR1 MDHEN, CDR2 SYDVKM.

Specimen: peripheral blood. The V call is TRBV28, the J call TRBJ2-6; D gene unclear. This sequence originates from a human donor in a cohort sampled during active COVID-19. The CDR3 sequence is CASSSHTSGANVLTF. The CDR3 DNA follows: TGTGCCAGCAGTTCCCACACGTCTGGGGCCAACGTCCTGACTTTC.